This entry lists 10 T cell receptor beta chains sequenced from one sample in a study of T cell responses to AZD1222 COVID-19 vaccine (dated by TCRdb to the early 2020s). The method was the immunoSEQ multiplex PCR assay. Held by TCRdb, this immuneACCESS table contains in-frame sequences only and omits some clones. Under half of the omission traces to an unresolved V gene where checked; the cause of the rest is unknown. This sample gives 54,000 or so clones in total; about 85% of them show up just once. The top ten hold 3% to 4.5% of the sample. The time point label corresponds to: baseline before first vaccination. The specimen was peripheral blood, collected on day 0 of AZD1222 vaccination. Receptors were obtained from an adult in good health.

This clone was observed once. The chain is built from TRBV5-4 and TRBJ1-1; D is unresolved. In germline, CDR1 is SGHNT, CDR2 YYREEE (reference sequence). Trimming took off 3 bases at V and 4 bases at J, with 16 bases between the two ends. The CDR3 contains 15 residues. CDR3 bases: TGTGCCAGCAGCTCCCACCAAGGGTGGGGCACTGAAGCTTTCTTT. This gives the protein CASSSHQGWGTEAFF.

The chain is built from TRBV19 and TRBJ1-6, with TRBD1 matching over 12 bases. With 5 bases clipped from V and 10 bases from J, the junction kept 9 bases outside the gene matches. There are 16 residues in the CDR3. Germline CDR1 is LNHDA and CDR2 is SQIVND (reference sequence). CDR3 nucleotides: TGTGCCAGTAGTCCCGGGACAGGGGGCTTGGGATCACCCCTCCACTTT. It specifies CASSPGTGGLGSPLHF.

This chain connects TRBV4-2 to TRBJ2-5, with 8 bases that match TRBD1. CDR1 and CDR2 from the germline V gene are LGHNA and YNFKEQ. This CDR3 spans 16 amino acids. Trimming took 0 bases from V and 4 from J; bases not matched to a gene: 7. CDR3 region: CASSQDFGQGRETQYF. The CDR3 DNA sequence: TGTGCCAGCAGCCAAGATTTCGGACAGGGAAGAGAGACCCAGTACTTC.

V usage is TRBV6-5 and J usage is TRBJ1-4; a possible D gene is TRBD1 (6 bases). Trimming stripped 5 bases from V and 4 bases from J, with 11 bases between. Germline loops: CDR1 MNHEY, CDR2 SVGAGI. This CDR3 contains 14 residues. The CDR3 sequence is CASSQTGFNEKLFF. CDR3 in DNA: TGTGCCAGCAGTCAGACAGGCTTTAATGAAAAACTGTTTTTT.

CDR3 sequence (DNA): TGCGCCAGCAGCCAAGATCGGGGCCGGCTAGCGGGGGGCGGGGATACGCAGTATTTT. Amino acid sequence: CASSQDRGRLAGGGDTQYF. The rearrangement uses TRBV4-1 and TRBJ2-3, with 11 bases that match TRBD2. Germline V gene sequence: CDR1 MGHRA, CDR2 YSYEKL. V was pared by 0 bases and J by 6 bases, with 14 bases of the junction left unmatched. The CDR3 totals 19 residues.

V usage is TRBV5-4 and J usage is TRBJ2-1; D possibly corresponds to TRBD2 (7 bases). V was cut by 3 bases and J by 8 bases, with 21 bases left in between. The CDR3 consists of 16 residues. Germline values: CDR1 SGHNT, CDR2 YYREEE (reference sequence). The CDR3 protein is CASSWGRGGSNDEQFF. CDR3 bases: TGTGCCAGCAGCTGGGGAAGGGGGGGTTCTAACGATGAGCAGTTCTTC.

V is TRBV9 and J is TRBJ2-1; 8 bases are shared with TRBD2. This CDR3 is built from 18 residues. Germline V gene lookup returns CDR1 SGDLS and CDR2 YYNGEE. V trimming: 2 bases; J trimming: 0 bases; junction bases outside the gene matches: 10. This CDR3 reads CASSVGSGDIYSYNEQFF. The CDR3 region has the DNA TGTGCCAGCAGCGTCGGTAGCGGGGATATATACTCCTACAATGAGCAGTTCTTC.

This clone was seen only once. The V and J genes are TRBV29-1 and TRBJ1-3; 7 nucleotides align to TRBD1. Trimming removed 6 bases from V and 3 bases from J; junction bases left unmatched: 11. The CDR3 loop spans 15 amino acids. Germline-derived CDR1 and CDR2 are SQVTM and ANQGSEA. Written as DNA, the CDR3 is TGCAGCGTGCGGGGTGAACGGGACAGTGGAAACACCATATATTTT. This gives the protein CSVRGERDSGNTIYF.

In regard to this clone: The sample holds other DNA sequences that translate to the same CDR3. The genes are TRBV3-1 (or the pseudogene TRBV3-2) and TRBJ2-5; D call uncertain. Germline lookup yields CDR1 LGHDT and CDR2 YNNKEL (reference sequence). The V and J ends lost 1 base and 1 base respectively, with 7 bases between them. The CDR3 contains 14 residues. Written as DNA, the CDR3 is TGTGCCAGCAGCCAAGGGGCCAGCCAAGAGACCCAGTACTTC. As protein: CASSQGASQETQYF.

V and J are TRBV6-5 and TRBJ1-1; 8 bases map to TRBD1. Germline V lookup: CDR1 MNHEY, CDR2 SVGAGI. Trimming took 4 bases from V and 0 from J; bases not matched to a gene: 1. CDR3 length: 14 amino acids. CDR3 bases: TGTGCCAGCAGTTCGGGACAGGTGAACACTGAAGCTTTCTTT. Translating gives CASSSGQVNTEAFF.